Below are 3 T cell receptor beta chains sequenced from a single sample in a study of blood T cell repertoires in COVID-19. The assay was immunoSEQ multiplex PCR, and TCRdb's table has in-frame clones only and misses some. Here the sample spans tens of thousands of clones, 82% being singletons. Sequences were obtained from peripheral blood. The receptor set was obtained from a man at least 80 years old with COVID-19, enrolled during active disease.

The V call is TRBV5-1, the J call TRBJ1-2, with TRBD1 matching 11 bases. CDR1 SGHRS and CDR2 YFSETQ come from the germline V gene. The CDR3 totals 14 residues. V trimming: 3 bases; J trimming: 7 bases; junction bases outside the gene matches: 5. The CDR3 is CASSSGQGAVGYTF. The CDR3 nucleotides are TGCGCCAGCAGCTCTGGACAGGGGGCGGTTGGCTACACCTTC.

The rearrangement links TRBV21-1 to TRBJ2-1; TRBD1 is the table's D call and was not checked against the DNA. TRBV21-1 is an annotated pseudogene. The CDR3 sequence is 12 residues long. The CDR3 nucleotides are TGTGCCAGCGAAACAGGGGGGAATGAGCAGTTCTTC. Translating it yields CASETGGNEQFF.

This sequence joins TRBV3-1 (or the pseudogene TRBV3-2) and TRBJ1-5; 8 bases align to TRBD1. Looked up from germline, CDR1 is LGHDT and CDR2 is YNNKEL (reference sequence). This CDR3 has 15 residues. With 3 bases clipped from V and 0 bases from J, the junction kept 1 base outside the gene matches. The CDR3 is CASSQGTGSNQPQHF. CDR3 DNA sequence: TGTGCCAGCAGCCAGGGGACAGGTAGCAATCAGCCCCAGCATTTT.